This T cell receptor beta chain was sequenced during a study of T cell responses to AZD1222 COVID-19 vaccine. Overall study findings and caveats: Repertoire collection took place solely once the T cell response had peaked. Close to half of spike-specific TCRs reportedly recognize unmutated variant regions. Spike-specific TCR breadth and depth went up after people got two AZD1222 doses. Regions 160-218 and 743-854 dominated among vaccine-associated CD4 TCRs spanning spike.

To note about this clone: Its antigen is as yet unknown.

Some clones are missing from TCRdb's copy, which holds only in-frame ones; the method was immunoSEQ multiplex PCR. The data hold tens of thousands of clones, with 80% observed a single time. Trimming cost V 5 bases and J 3 bases, with 5 bases left between them. Germline V gives CDR1 SGHTA, CDR2 FQGTGA. The CDR3 spans 13 residues. The chain recombines TRBV7-3 with TRBJ1-6, with D uncertain. This clonotype originated in an adult who received the AZD1222 COVID-19 vaccine. The sequences come from peripheral blood, collected 28 days after the second AZD1222 dose. Written as DNA, the CDR3 is TGTGCCAGCAGCATGGACTATAATTCACCCCTCCACTTT. Amino acids: CASSMDYNSPLHF.